What follows describes a single TCR beta chain. The antigen remains unidentified. This sample is drawn from a study of vaccination effects on CD4 cells after COVID-19. Pools of viral peptides were used by the ViraFEST assay to expand antigen-specific CD4+ T cells ahead of sequencing. The culture ran for approximately 9 days before CD4+ T cells were isolated. Participants were given two doses of BNT162b2 or mRNA-1273 vaccine. Data came from immunoSEQ multiplex PCR; TCRdb stores just in-frame clones and leaves some out. The profile covers about 22,000 clones, with approximately 69% appearing a single time and 8.2% taken by the ten largest. The trim removed 5 bases at V and 4 bases at J, leaving 3 bases unmatched. Germline V lookup: CDR1 ENHRY, CDR2 SYGVKD. This CDR3 is 15 amino acids long.

The receptor was isolated from a human donor who received a COVID-19 vaccine. Sequencing used CD4+ T cells from PBMCs cultured with SARS-CoV-2 spike peptides, obtained after COVID-19 vaccination. The chain uses TRBV10-3 and TRBJ2-1; TRBD2 aligns across 12 bases. The CDR3: CAISWTSGEYNEQFF. In nucleotides, the CDR3 is TGTGCCATCAGTTGGACTAGCGGGGAGTACAATGAGCAGTTCTTC.